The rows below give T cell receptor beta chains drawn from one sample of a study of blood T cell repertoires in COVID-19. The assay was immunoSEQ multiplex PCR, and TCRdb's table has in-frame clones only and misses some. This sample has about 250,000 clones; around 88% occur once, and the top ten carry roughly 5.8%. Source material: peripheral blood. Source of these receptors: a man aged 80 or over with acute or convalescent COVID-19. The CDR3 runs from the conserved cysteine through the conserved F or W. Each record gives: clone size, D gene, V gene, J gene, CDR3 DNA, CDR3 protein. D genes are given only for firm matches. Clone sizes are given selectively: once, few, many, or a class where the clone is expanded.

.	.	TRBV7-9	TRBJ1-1	TGTGCCAGCAGCTTGGTCGGAGTCATGAACACTGAAGCTTTCTTT	CASSLVGVMNTEAFF
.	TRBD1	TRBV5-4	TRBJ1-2	TGTGCCAGCAGCTTGGAGGCGCAGGGGGCGCGGGGCTACACCTTC	CASSLEAQGARGYTF
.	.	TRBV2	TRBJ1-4	TGTGCCAGCAGCGTTCAGTCTGGCAATGAAAAACTGTTTTTT	CASSVQSGNEKLFF
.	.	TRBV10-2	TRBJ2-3	TGCGCCAGCAGTGATGTGAGGAGCGGACGGATCACAGATACGCAGTATTTT	CASSDVRSGRITDTQYF
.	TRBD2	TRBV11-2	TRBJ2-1	TGTGCCAGCAGCTTAGTGGCTAGCGGGGGTAACAATGAGCAGTTCTTC	CASSLVASGGNNEQFF
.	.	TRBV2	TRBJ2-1	TGTGCCAGCAGTCTCCGCGTAGACAATGAGCAGTTCTTC	CASSLRVDNEQFF
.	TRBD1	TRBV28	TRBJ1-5	TGTGCCAGCAGTTTCTACCAGGGGGCTCAGCCCCAGCATTTT	CASSFYQGAQPQHF
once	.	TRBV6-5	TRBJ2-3	TGTGCCAGCAGTTACTCTCAGGGCACAGATACGCAGTATTTT	CASSYSQGTDTQYF
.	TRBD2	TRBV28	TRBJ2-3	TGTGCCAGCAGGGGACTGGGCGGGGGGGCGACAGATACGCAGTATTTT	CASRGLGGGATDTQYF
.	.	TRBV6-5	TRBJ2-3	TGTGCCAGCAGTTACGGGGGGGGCCTCACAGATACGCAGTATTTT	CASSYGGGLTDTQYF
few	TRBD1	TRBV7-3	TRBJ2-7	TGTGCCAGCAGCCCGGGACAGAACTACGAGCAGTACTTC	CASSPGQNYEQYF
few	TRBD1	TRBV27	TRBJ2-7	TGTGCCAGCAGTTTCGGGCAGGGGGCGAGCGAGCAGTACTTC	CASSFGQGASEQYF
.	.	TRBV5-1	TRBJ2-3	TGCGCCAGCAGCTTATCGGGGGATGGGGATACGCAGTATTTT	CASSLSGDGDTQYF
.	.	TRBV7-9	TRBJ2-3	TGTGCCAGCAGCGCGACAGGAACTAGCACAGATACGCAGTATTTT	CASSATGTSTDTQYF
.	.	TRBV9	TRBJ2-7	TGTGCCAGCAGCCCAAGAGGAATCTACGAGCAGTACTTC	CASSPRGIYEQYF
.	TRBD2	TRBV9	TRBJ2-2	TGTGCCAGCAGCCTAGCGGGAGACCCCACCGGGGAGCTGTTTTTT	CASSLAGDPTGELFF
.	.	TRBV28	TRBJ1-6	TGTGCCAGCAGTCGGGACGCGGGGAATTCACCCCTCCACTTT	CASSRDAGNSPLHF
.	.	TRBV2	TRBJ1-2	TGTGCCAGCAACCTACAGGCTAACTATGGCTACACCTTC	CASNLQANYGYTF
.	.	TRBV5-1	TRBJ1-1	TGCGCCAGCAGCCCGCCGGGCGTGGGAGCCACTGAAGCTTTCTTT	CASSPPGVGATEAFF
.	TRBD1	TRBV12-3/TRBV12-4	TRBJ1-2	TGTGCCAGCGACAGGGGAGTCGATGGCTACACCTTC	CASDRGVDGYTF
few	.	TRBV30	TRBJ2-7	TGTGCCTGGAGTGAGGTTACGGAGGGGCGCTACTTC	CAWSEVTEGRYF
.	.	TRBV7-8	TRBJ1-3	TGTGCCAGCAGCTTAGCCCGCAGCTCTGGAAACACCATATATTTT	CASSLARSSGNTIYF
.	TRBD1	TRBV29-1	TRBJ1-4	TGCAGCGCCCGGGACAGTAATGAAAAACTGTTTTTT	CSARDSNEKLFF
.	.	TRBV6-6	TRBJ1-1	TGTGCCAGCAGTTCCAAACAGGGATCGGGCACTGAAGCTTTCTTT	CASSSKQGSGTEAFF
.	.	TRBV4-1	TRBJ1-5	TGCGCCAGCAGCCACGGGGGGTGGGGGGATCTTGTTTATCAGCCCCAGCATTTT	CASSHGGWGDLVYQPQHF
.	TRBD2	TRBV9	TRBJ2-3	TGTGCCAGCAGCCCCACAATGGGCGCGGGAGGGAGAGATACGCAGTATTTT	CASSPTMGAGGRDTQYF
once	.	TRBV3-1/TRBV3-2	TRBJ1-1	TGTGCCAGCAGCCAAGTGGGCAGGGACACTGAAGCTTTCTTT	CASSQVGRDTEAFF
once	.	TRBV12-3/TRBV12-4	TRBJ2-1	TGTGCCAGCAGTTTCTCGGGCAATGAGCAGTTCTTC	CASSFSGNEQFF
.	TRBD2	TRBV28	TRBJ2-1	TGTGCCAGCAGAAAAAGCGGGAGCCCTTCCTACAATGAGCAGTTCTTC	CASRKSGSPSYNEQFF
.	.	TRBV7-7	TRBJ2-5	TGTGCTAGCAGCTTAGTGGGGGCCCCCCAAGAGACCCAGTACTTC	CASSLVGAPQETQYF
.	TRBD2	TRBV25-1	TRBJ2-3	TGTGCCAGCAGTGAATTGGGGGGGGATACGCAGTATTTT	CASSELGGDTQYF
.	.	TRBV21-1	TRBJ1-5	TGTGCCAGCGGGAGACAGGGAAAAAATCAGCCCCAGCATTTT	CASGRQGKNQPQHF
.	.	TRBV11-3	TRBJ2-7	TGTGCCAGCAGCTTAGGCGTACGGTACGAGCAGTACTTC	CASSLGVRYEQYF
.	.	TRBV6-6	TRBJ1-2	TGTGCCAGCACCCAAGCCCGGGGAGGGCCTAACTATGGCTACACCTTC	CASTQARGGPNYGYTF
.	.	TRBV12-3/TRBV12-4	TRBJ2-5	TGTGCCAGCACTCTCGGGGAGACCCAGTACTTC	CASTLGETQYF
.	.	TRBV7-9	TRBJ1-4	TGTGCCAGCAGCTTAGCGGAGGTGGCTAATGAAAAACTGTTTTTT	CASSLAEVANEKLFF
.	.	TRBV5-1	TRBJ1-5	TGCGCCAGCAGCTTGGGACAGGACAATCAGCCCCAGCATTTT	CASSLGQDNQPQHF
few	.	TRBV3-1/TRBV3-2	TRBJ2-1	TGTGCCAGCCGCAGCGGTGGTTACAATGAGCAGTTCTTC	CASRSGGYNEQFF
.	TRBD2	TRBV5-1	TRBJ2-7	TGCGCCAGCAGCTTGGAGGGAGGGGCCTACGAGCAGTACTTC	CASSLEGGAYEQYF
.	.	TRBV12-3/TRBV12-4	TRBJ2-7	TGTGCCAGCAGTTTAGGGGGGACACTCGAGCAGTACTTC	CASSLGGTLEQYF
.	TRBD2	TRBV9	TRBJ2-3	TGTGCCAGCAGCGTAGATCTAGCGGGTGGCACAGATACGCAGTATTTT	CASSVDLAGGTDTQYF
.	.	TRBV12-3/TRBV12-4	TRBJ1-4	TGTGCCAGCAGTCAGGGGTGGGATGAAAAACTGTTTTTT	CASSQGWDEKLFF
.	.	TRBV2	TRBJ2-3	TGTGCCAGCAGTGTCATAGCTACAGATACGCAGTATTTT	CASSVIATDTQYF
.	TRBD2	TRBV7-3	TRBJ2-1	TGTGCCAGCAGCTTAATTGGCGGGAGCTCCTACAATGAGCAGTTCTTC	CASSLIGGSSYNEQFF
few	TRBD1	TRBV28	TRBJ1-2	TGTGCCAGCAGTTTAAATAGCCTCGACAGGGGGAACTATGGCTACACCTTC	CASSLNSLDRGNYGYTF
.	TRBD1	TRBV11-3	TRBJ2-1	TGTGCCAGCAGCTTGGGACAGGGTAGCTACAATGAGCAGTTCTTC	CASSLGQGSYNEQFF
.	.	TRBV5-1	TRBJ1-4	TGCGCCAGCACAAGGGGGACTAATGAAAAACTGTTTTTT	CASTRGTNEKLFF
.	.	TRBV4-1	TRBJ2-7	TGCGCCAGCAGCCAAGATCGCGGGCAGGGGCTCGAGCAGTACTTC	CASSQDRGQGLEQYF